These 24 T cell receptor beta chains share one sample of origin, sequenced in a study of blood T cell repertoires in COVID-19. Generated by immunoSEQ multiplex PCR, the TCRdb table keeps only in-frame clones and is missing some. The sample lists 250,000 to 300,000 clones, around four fifths occurring once. Material for sequencing was peripheral blood. These receptor sequences come from a man older than 75 with acute or convalescent COVID-19.

The rearrangement links TRBV19 to TRBJ1-1; no firm D call. Deletions cut 5 bases from V and 1 base from J, with 8 bases between. Germline CDR1 is LNHDA and CDR2 is SQIVND (reference sequence). The CDR3 consists of 13 residues. The CDR3 bases are TGTGCCAGTAGTCAGGCAGCGAACACTGAAGCTTTCTTT. Amino acids: CASSQAANTEAFF.

The chain recombines TRBV25-1 with TRBJ2-5; TRBD1 matches 9 bases. With 4 bases clipped from V and 4 bases from J, the junction kept 4 bases outside the gene matches. This CDR3 region has 14 residues. Looked up from germline, CDR1 is MGHDK and CDR2 is SYGVNS. In nucleotides, the CDR3 is TGTGCCAGCAGTGGAACAGGGGGCCCAGAGACCCAGTACTTC. Translating it yields CASSGTGGPETQYF.

The chain uses TRBV29-1 and TRBJ2-5; 7 bases are shared with TRBD1. Germline V gene data show CDR1 as SQVTM and CDR2 as ANQGSEA. The CDR3 has 11 residues. The ends lost 7 bases at V and 7 bases at J; junction bases unmatched: 6. CDR3 protein: CSGHRGSTQYF. The CDR3 DNA reads TGCAGCGGCCACAGGGGCTCGACCCAGTACTTC.

This clone has only one observation. V gene TRBV19 combines with J gene TRBJ2-3; D might be TRBD1 (6 bases). Trimming left V 4 bases short and J 0 bases short, with 8 bases between. The CDR3 spans 14 residues. CDR1 is LNHDA and CDR2 is SQIVND in the germline V gene (reference sequence). The CDR3 region is CASSRGLSTDTQYF. The CDR3 region has the DNA TGTGCCAGTAGTAGGGGGCTCAGCACAGATACGCAGTATTTT.

The chain couples TRBV28 to TRBJ1-5; 7 nucleotides align to TRBD1. Trimming removed 6 bases from V and 3 bases from J; junction bases left unmatched: 5. CDR1 and CDR2 (germline): MDHEN, SYDVKM. CDR3 length: 14 amino acids. CDR3 amino acids: CASSLDRNNQPQHF. The CDR3 bases are TGTGCCAGCAGCTTGGACAGGAACAATCAGCCCCAGCATTTT.

The chain uses TRBV2 and TRBJ1-5; D not certain. Germline V CDR1 and CDR2: SNHLY, FYNNEI. The CDR3 sequence is 13 residues long. V was trimmed by 8 bases and J by 1 base, leaving 9 bases between them. Here the CDR3 DNA reads TGTGCCAGCCGGGGAGCCAGCAATCAGCCCCAGCATTTT. Encoded protein: CASRGASNQPQHF.

The chain has TRBV7-9 and TRBJ1-2, with 9 bases identical to TRBD1. Trimming at V came to 5 bases and at J to 5 bases, leaving 6 bases not matched to a gene. Germline V lookup: CDR1 SEHNR, CDR2 FQNEAQ (reference sequence). CDR3 length equals 14 residues. The CDR3 is CASSPGTGLYGYTF. The CDR3 DNA reads TGTGCCAGCAGCCCGGGGACAGGGCTGTATGGCTACACCTTC.

The chain is built from TRBV28 and TRBJ1-4; a possible D gene is TRBD1 (6 bases). V lost 3 bases and J lost 3, with 11 bases in between. There are 15 residues in the CDR3. Germline CDR1 and CDR2: MDHEN and SYDVKM. CDR3 amino acids: CASSFSDSPNEKLFF. For the CDR3, the DNA is TGTGCCAGCAGTTTTTCGGACAGCCCTAATGAAAAACTGTTTTTT.

This sequence joins TRBV28 and TRBJ2-7; TRBD1 agrees at 8 bases. Germline V gene data show CDR1 as MDHEN and CDR2 as SYDVKM. Trimming at V came to 7 bases and at J to 2 bases, leaving 1 base not matched to a gene. This CDR3 region has 12 residues. CDR3 in amino acids: CASTDRAYEQYF. The CDR3 nucleotides are TGTGCCAGCACGGACAGGGCCTACGAGCAGTACTTC. Full variable domain (rest looked up from reference TRBV28 and TRBJ2-7): DVKVTQSSRYLVKRTGEKVFLECVQDMDHENMFWYRQDPGLGLRLIYFSYDVKMKEKGDIPEGYSVSREKKERFSLILESASTNQTSMYLCASTDRAYEQYFGPGTRLTVT.

This sequence joins TRBV19 and TRBJ2-2, with 10 nucleotides matching TRBD1. After removal of 5 bases from V and 3 bases from J, the junction contained 6 bases not matched to a gene. The CDR3 extends over 16 amino acids. Germline CDR1 reads LNHDA; CDR2 reads SQIVND (reference sequence). CDR3 sequence: CASSGRTGGDTGELFF. In nucleotides, the CDR3 is TGTGCCAGTAGTGGCCGGACAGGGGGTGACACCGGGGAGCTGTTTTTT.

V is TRBV7-2 and J is TRBJ1-2, with 7 bases fitting TRBD1. V trimming: 2 bases; J trimming: 7 bases; junction bases outside the gene matches: 10. Germline V gene sequence: CDR1 SGHTA, CDR2 FQGNSA. This CDR3 contains 15 residues. The CDR3 loop is CASSLFQTGTVGYTF. The CDR3 nucleotides are TGTGCCAGCAGCTTATTCCAGACGGGGACAGTTGGCTACACCTTC.

This chain uses TRBV14 with TRBJ2-5; 7 positions agree with TRBD2. V gave up 7 bases and J gave up 5 bases; unmatched junction bases: 7. The CDR3 contains 13 residues. Germline CDR1 is SGHDN and CDR2 is FVKESK. Here the CDR3 reads CASNGLVTETQYF. The CDR3 DNA reads as TGTGCCAGCAACGGACTAGTAACCGAGACCCAGTACTTC.

This chain connects TRBV10-3 to TRBJ1-5; the D is unclear. The CDR3 has 14 amino acids. Germline-derived CDR1 and CDR2 are ENHRY and SYGVKD. Trimming took 3 bases from V and 6 from J, leaving 12 bases between them. This CDR3 is CAISEGGRGQPQHF. The CDR3 DNA sequence: TGTGCCATCAGTGAAGGCGGTCGGGGTCAGCCCCAGCATTTT.

On this clone: An end of the junction does not agree with germline; a read error may underlie this. This rearrangement joins TRBV3-1 (or the pseudogene TRBV3-2) to TRBJ2-2; TRBD1 matches at 8 bases. This CDR3 is 17 amino acids long. Germline CDR1 LGHDT, CDR2 YNNKEL (reference sequence). The CDR3 DNA sequence: TGTGCCAGCAGGCGGACAGGGCGGGTGCGGAACCCCGGGGAGCTGTTTTTT. This translates into CASRRTGRVRNPGELFF.

The V and J genes are TRBV6-1 and TRBJ1-6; D ambiguous. V gave up 2 bases and J gave up 14 bases, with 13 bases separating them. CDR3 size: 13 residues. The germline V gene has CDR1 MNHNS and CDR2 SASEGT. CDR3 loop: CASSESGPLALHF. CDR3 coding DNA: TGTGCCAGCAGTGAAAGTGGCCCTCTGGCCCTCCACTTT.

The chain recombines TRBV5-1 with TRBJ2-5; 8 bases map to TRBD1. Per germline, CDR1 SGHRS and CDR2 YFSETQ. This CDR3 is 14 amino acids long. Trimming took 2 bases from V and 5 from J; bases not matched to a gene: 5. This CDR3 is CASSFGQGEETQYF. CDR3 in DNA: TGCGCCAGCAGCTTTGGACAGGGCGAGGAGACCCAGTACTTC. Full variable domain (rest looked up from reference TRBV5-1 and TRBJ2-5): KAGVTQTPRYLIKTRGQQVTLSCSPISGHRSVSWYQQTPGQGLQFLFEYFSETQRNKGNFPGRFSGRQFSNSRSEMNVSTLELGDSALYLCASSFGQGEETQYFGPGTRLLVL.

This sequence joins TRBV28 and TRBJ2-3; 10 positions match TRBD2. Germline V gives CDR1 MDHEN, CDR2 SYDVKM. CDR3 length equals 16 residues. Trimming at V came to 3 bases and at J to 2 bases, leaving 5 bases not matched to a gene. This CDR3 reads CASSFPSGGATDTQYF. The CDR3 nucleotides read TGTGCCAGCAGTTTTCCTAGCGGGGGAGCCACAGATACGCAGTATTTT.

The chain combines TRBV4-1 with TRBJ2-3, with 13 bases that match TRBD2. Unmatched junction bases numbered 4, after V lost 1 base and J lost 6 bases. This CDR3 region has 16 residues. Looked up from germline, CDR1 is MGHRA and CDR2 is YSYEKL. CDR3 in DNA: TGCGCCAGCAGCCAAGGAATGACTAGCGGGGGGGATACGCAGTATTTT. It specifies CASSQGMTSGGDTQYF.

This chain uses TRBV3-1 (or the pseudogene TRBV3-2) with TRBJ2-7; D not certain. Germline lookup yields CDR1 LGHDT and CDR2 YNNKEL (reference sequence). V was clipped by 1 base and J by 5 bases, with 6 bases between them. The CDR3 has 12 amino acids. The DNA of the CDR3 is TGTGCCAGCAGCCAAGCCCCAAACGAGCAGTACTTC. Translating gives CASSQAPNEQYF.

CDR3 nucleotide sequence: TGTGCCAGTAGTATAGAGTTAATGTTTCGCACTGAAGCTTTCTTT. Its protein is CASSIELMFRTEAFF. The chain carries TRBV19 and TRBJ1-1; D not resolved. The V end lost 0 bases, the J end lost 4 bases, and 12 bases lay between the germline ends. Germline V gene lookup returns CDR1 LNHDA and CDR2 SQIVND (reference sequence). The CDR3 has 15 amino acids.

There are a few counts of this clone. The V gene is TRBV19, the J gene TRBJ1-5, with a possible D match to TRBD1 (5 bases). The V end lost 5 bases, the J end lost 0 bases, and 20 bases lay between the germline ends. The CDR3 has 18 amino acids. Germline values: CDR1 LNHDA, CDR2 SQIVND (reference sequence). CDR3 protein: CASSSTGTDYYSNQPQHF. CDR3 nucleotide sequence: TGTGCCAGTAGTTCCACCGGGACGGACTATTATAGCAATCAGCCCCAGCATTTT.

This rearrangement joins TRBV5-1 to TRBJ1-4, with D possibly being TRBD1 (6 bases). This CDR3 comprises 16 residues. The V and J ends lost 1 base and 7 bases respectively, with 17 bases between them. Per germline, CDR1 SGHRS and CDR2 YFSETQ. The CDR3 DNA reads TGCGCCAGCAGCTTGCAAGTTGGGGGCTTAGGTGAAAAACTGTTTTTT. Its translation: CASSLQVGGLGEKLFF.

This chain connects TRBV5-1 to TRBJ2-5, with TRBD2 matching over 11 bases. The CDR3 consists of 16 residues. The V gene's germline CDR1 is SGHRS and CDR2 YFSETQ. J gave up 5 bases and V 5 bases, and 11 bases lay outside the gene matches. The CDR3 DNA sequence: TGCGCCAGCAGGGATACTAGCGGGAGATCGTGGGAGACCCAGTACTTC. Translating it yields CASRDTSGRSWETQYF.

The rearrangement links TRBV6-5 to TRBJ1-5; 8 bases fit TRBD1. Losses at the gene ends were 4 bases for V and 4 bases for J; bases not matched to a gene: 9. Germline assignment: CDR1 MNHEY and CDR2 SVGAGI. The CDR3 totals 16 residues. CDR3 in DNA: TGTGCCAGCAGTTCTAAAACAGGGGGGTATAATCAGCCCCAGCATTTT. It yields the protein CASSSKTGGYNQPQHF.